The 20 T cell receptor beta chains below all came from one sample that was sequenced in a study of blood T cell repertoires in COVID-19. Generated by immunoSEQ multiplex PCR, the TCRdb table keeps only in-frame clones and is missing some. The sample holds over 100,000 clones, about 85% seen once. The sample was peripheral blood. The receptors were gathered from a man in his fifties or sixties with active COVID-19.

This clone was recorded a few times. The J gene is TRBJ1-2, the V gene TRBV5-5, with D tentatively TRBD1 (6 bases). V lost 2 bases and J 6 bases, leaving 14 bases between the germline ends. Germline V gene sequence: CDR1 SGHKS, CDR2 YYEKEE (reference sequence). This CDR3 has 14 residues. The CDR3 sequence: CASSFNPGVDGYTF. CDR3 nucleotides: TGTGCCAGCAGCTTTAATCCAGGGGTCGATGGCTACACCTTC.

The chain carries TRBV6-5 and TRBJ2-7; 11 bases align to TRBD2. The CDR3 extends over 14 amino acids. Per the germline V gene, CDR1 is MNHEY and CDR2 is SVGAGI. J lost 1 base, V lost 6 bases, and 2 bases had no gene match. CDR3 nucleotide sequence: TGTGCCAGCAGCCGGACTAGCGGGTCCTACGAGCAGTACTTC. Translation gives CASSRTSGSYEQYF.

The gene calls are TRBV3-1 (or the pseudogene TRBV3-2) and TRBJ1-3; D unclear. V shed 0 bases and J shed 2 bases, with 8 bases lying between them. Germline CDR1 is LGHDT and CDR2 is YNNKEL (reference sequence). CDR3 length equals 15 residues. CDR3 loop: CASSQDRAAGNTIYF. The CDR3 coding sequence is TGTGCCAGCAGCCAAGATCGAGCTGCTGGAAACACCATATATTTT.

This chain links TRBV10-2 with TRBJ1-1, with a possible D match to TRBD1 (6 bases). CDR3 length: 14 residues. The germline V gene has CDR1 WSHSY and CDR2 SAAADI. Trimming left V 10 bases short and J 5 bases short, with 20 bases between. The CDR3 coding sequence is TGCGCCACCACCCCAGGGGCGCGTGGGACTGAAGCTTTCTTT. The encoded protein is CATTPGARGTEAFF.

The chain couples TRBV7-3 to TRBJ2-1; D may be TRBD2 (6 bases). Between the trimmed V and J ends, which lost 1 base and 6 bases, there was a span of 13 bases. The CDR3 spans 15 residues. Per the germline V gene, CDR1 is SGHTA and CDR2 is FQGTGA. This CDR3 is CASSLSVGLFNEQFF. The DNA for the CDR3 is TGTGCCAGCAGCTTAAGTGTGGGACTTTTCAATGAGCAGTTCTTC. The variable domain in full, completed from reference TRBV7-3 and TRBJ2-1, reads GAGVSQTPSNKVTEKGKYVELRCDPISGHTALYWYRQSLGQGPEFLIYFQGTGAADDSGLPNDRFFAVRPEGSVSTLKIQRTERGDSAVYLCASSLSVGLFNEQFFGPGTRLTVL.

CDR3 region: CASSLRQGSRNEQFF. CDR3 bases: TGTGCCAGCAGCTTAAGGCAGGGGAGTCGCAATGAGCAGTTCTTC. The chain employs TRBV11-2 and TRBJ2-1, with D tentatively TRBD1 (6 bases). Germline loops: CDR1 SGHAT, CDR2 FQNNGV. V was pared by 2 bases and J by 6 bases, with 14 bases between. CDR3 length: 15 residues.

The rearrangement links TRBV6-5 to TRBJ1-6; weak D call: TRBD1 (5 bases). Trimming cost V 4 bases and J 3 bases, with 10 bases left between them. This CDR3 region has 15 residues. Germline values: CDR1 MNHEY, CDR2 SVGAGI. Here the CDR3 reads CASSLGGNYNSPLHF. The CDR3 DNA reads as TGTGCCAGCAGTTTGGGGGGGAACTATAATTCACCCCTCCACTTT.

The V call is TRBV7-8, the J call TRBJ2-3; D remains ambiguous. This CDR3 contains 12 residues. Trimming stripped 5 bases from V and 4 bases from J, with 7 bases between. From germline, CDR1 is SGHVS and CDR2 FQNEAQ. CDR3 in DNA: TGTGCCAGCAGCGAGCCGTCAGATACGCAGTATTTT. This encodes CASSEPSDTQYF.

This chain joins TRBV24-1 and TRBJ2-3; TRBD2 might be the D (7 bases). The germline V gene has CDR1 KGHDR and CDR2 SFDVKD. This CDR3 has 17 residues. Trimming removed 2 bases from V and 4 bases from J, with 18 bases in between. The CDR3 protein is CATSDSHPGGRADTQYF. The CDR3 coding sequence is TGTGCCACCAGTGATTCTCACCCGGGGGGCCGGGCAGATACGCAGTATTTT.

The CDR3 region is CASSPGLAVNEQFF. In DNA form, the CDR3 reads TGTGCCAGTAGTCCGGGACTAGCAGTCAATGAGCAGTTCTTC. V gene TRBV19 combines with J gene TRBJ2-1, with 9 bases that match TRBD2. Unmatched junction bases numbered 5, after V lost 5 bases and J lost 6 bases. The CDR3 length is 14 residues. The germline gives CDR1 LNHDA, CDR2 SQIVND (reference sequence).

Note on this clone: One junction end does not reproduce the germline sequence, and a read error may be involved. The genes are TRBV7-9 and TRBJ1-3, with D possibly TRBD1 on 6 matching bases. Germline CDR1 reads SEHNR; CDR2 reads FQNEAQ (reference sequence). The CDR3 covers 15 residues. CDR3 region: CASSLAQGSGNTIYF. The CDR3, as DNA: TGTGCCAGCAGCCTAGCCCAGGGGTCTGGAAACACCATATATTTT.

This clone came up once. Here the CDR3 DNA reads TGTGCCAGCAGCTCCAGGGGCCGCACTGAAGCTTTCTTT. It is translated as CASSSRGRTEAFF. The V gene is TRBV5-6, the J gene TRBJ1-1; possible D gene TRBD1, 6 bases. V lost 3 bases and J 4 bases, leaving 10 bases between the germline ends. This CDR3 spans 13 amino acids. Germline V lookup: CDR1 SGHDT, CDR2 YYEEEE.

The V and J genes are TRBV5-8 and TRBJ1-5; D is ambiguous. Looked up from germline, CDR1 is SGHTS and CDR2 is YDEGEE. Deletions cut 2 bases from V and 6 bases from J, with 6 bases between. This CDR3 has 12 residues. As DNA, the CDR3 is TGTGCCAGCAGCTTTCGGGGTCAGCCCCAGCATTTT. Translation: CASSFRGQPQHF.

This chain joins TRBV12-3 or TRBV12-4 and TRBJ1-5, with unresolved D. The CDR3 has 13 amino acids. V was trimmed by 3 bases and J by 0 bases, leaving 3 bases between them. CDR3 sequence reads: CASSFYSNQPQHF. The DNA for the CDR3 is TGTGCCAGCAGTTTTTATAGCAATCAGCCCCAGCATTTT.

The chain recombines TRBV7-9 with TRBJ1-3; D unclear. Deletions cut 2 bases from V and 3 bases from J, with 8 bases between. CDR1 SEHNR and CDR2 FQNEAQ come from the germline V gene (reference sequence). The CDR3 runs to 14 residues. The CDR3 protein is CASSLRVYGNTIYF. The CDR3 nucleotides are TGTGCCAGCAGCTTACGGGTTTATGGAAACACCATATATTTT.

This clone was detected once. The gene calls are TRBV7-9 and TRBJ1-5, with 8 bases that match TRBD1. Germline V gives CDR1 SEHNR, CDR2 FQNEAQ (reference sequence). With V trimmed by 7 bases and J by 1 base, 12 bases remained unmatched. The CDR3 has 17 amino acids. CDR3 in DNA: TGTGCCAGCAACAAAGCGACAGGGGAAGGGAGCAATCAGCCCCAGCATTTT. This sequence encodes CASNKATGEGSNQPQHF. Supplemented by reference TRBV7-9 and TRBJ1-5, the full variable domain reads DTGVSQNPRHKITKRGQNVTFRCDPISEHNRLYWYRQTLGQGPEFLTYFQNEAQLEKSRLLSDRFSAERPKGSFSTLEIQRTEQGDSAMYLCASNKATGEGSNQPQHFGDGTRLSIL.

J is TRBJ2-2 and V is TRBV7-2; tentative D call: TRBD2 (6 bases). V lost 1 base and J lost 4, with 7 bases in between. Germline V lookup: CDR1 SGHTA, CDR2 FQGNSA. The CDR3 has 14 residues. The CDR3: CASSLGGLTGELFF. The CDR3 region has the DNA TGTGCCAGCAGCTTAGGGGGACTCACCGGGGAGCTGTTTTTT.

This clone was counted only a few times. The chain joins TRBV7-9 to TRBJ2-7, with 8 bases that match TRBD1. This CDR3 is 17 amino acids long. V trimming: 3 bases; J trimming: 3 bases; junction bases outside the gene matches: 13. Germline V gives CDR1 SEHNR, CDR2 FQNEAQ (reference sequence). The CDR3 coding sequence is TGTGCCAGCAGCTTGTTAGTGACAGGGGCGCCATTCTACGAGCAGTACTTC. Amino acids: CASSLLVTGAPFYEQYF.

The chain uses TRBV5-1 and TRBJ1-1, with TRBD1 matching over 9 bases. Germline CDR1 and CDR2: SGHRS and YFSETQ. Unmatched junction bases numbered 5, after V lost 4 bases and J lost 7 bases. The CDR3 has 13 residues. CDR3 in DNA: TGCGCCAGCAGCCTCCGGACAGGGGTTGAAGCTTTCTTT. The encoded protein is CASSLRTGVEAFF.

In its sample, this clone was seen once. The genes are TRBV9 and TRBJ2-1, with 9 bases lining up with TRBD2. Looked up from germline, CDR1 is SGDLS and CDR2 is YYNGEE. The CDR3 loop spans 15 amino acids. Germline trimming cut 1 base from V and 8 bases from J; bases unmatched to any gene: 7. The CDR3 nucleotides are TGTGCCAGCAGCGTAACGCTAGCGGGGAGGGATGAGCAGTTCTTC. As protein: CASSVTLAGRDEQFF.